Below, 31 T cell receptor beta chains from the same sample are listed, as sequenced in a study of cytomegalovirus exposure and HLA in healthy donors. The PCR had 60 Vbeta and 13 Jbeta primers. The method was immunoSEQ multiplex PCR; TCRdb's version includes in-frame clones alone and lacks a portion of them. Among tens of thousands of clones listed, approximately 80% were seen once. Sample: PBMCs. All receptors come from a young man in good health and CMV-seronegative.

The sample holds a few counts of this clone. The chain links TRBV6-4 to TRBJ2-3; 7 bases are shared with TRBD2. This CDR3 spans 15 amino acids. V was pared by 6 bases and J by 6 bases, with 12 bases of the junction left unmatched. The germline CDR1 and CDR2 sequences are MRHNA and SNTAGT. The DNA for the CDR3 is TGTGCCAGCAGCGACGTGGGAGGGGAGGTGGATACGCAGTATTTT. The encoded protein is CASSDVGGEVDTQYF.

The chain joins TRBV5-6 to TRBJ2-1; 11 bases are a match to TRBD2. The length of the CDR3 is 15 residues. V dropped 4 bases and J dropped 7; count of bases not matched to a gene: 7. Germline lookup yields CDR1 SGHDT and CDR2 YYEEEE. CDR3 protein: CASSGVTSGSNEQFF. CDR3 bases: TGTGCCAGCAGCGGGGTTACTAGCGGGAGTAATGAGCAGTTCTTC.

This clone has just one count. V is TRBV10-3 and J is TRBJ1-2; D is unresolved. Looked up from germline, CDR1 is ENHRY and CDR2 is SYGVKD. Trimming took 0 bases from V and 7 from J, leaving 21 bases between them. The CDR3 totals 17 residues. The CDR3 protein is CAISESGPVRRAGGYTF. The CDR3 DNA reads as TGTGCCATCAGTGAGTCGGGCCCGGTCCGGCGGGCGGGTGGCTACACCTTC.

The CDR3 bases are TGCAGCGGAATCTTGATGGGAGGTTCACCCCTCCACTTT. The encoded protein is CSGILMGGSPLHF. The V call is TRBV29-1, the J call TRBJ1-6, with D uncertain. V lost 7 bases and J 9 bases, leaving 16 bases between the germline ends. The CDR3 consists of 13 residues. Germline V lookup: CDR1 SQVTM, CDR2 ANQGSEA.

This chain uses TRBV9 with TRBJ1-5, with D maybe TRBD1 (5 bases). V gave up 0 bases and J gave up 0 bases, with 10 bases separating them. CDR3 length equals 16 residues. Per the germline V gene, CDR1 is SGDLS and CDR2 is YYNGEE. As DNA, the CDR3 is TGTGCCAGCAGCGTAGGGGGGGAGAATAGCAATCAGCCCCAGCATTTT. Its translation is CASSVGGENSNQPQHF.

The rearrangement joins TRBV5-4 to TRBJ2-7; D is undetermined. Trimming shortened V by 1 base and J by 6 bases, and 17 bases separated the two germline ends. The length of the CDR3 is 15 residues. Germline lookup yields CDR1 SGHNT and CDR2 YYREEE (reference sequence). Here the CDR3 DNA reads TGTGCCAGCAGCTTGTCGGCCTCCAACTACGCCGAGCAGTACTTC. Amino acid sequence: CASSLSASNYAEQYF.

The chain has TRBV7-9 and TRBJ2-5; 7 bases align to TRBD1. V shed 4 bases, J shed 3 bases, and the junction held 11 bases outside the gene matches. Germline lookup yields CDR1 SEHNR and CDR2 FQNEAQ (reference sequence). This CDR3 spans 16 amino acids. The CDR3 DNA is TGTGCCAGCAGCTCTCCCCTGCAGGGGGTAAAAGAGACCCAGTACTTC. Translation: CASSSPLQGVKETQYF.

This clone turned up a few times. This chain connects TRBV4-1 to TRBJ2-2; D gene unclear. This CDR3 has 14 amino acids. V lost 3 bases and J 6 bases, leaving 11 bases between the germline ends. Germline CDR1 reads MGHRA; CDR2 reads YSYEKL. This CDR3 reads CASSQAVVSGELFF. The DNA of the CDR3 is TGCGCCAGCAGCCAGGCCGTGGTGTCCGGGGAGCTGTTTTTT.

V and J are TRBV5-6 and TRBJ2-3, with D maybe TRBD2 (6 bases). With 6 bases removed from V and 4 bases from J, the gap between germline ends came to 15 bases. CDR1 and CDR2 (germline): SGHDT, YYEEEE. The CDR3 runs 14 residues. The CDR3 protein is CASTGDGSADTQYF. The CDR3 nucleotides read TGTGCCAGCACGGGGGATGGGAGCGCAGATACGCAGTATTTT.

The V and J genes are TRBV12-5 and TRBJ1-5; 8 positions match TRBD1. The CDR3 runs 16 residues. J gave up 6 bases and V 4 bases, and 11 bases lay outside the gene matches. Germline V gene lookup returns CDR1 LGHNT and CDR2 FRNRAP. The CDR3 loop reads CASGSGTGFRSQPQHF. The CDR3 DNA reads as TGTGCTAGTGGTTCCGGGACAGGTTTTCGGAGTCAGCCCCAGCATTTT. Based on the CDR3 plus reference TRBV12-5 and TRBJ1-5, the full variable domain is DARVTQTPRHKVTEMGQEVTMRCQPILGHNTVFWYRQTMMQGLELLAYFRNRAPLDDSGMPKDRFSAEMPDATLATLKIQPSEPRDSAVYFCASGSGTGFRSQPQHFGDGTRLSIL.

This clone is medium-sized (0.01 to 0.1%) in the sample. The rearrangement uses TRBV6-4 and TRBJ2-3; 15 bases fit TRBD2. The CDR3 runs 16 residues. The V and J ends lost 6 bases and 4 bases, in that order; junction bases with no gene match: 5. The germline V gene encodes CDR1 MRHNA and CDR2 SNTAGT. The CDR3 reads CASSQGLAGGPDTQYF. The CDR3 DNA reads TGTGCCAGCAGCCAGGGACTAGCGGGGGGCCCAGATACGCAGTATTTT.

CDR3: CASSLGTGGAITYNEQFF. Here the CDR3 DNA reads TGTGCCAGCAGCCTGGGGACAGGGGGTGCTATTACCTACAATGAGCAGTTCTTC. The chain is built from TRBV7-8 and TRBJ2-1; 11 nucleotides line up with TRBD1. With 5 bases clipped from V and 2 bases from J, the junction kept 11 bases outside the gene matches. The CDR3 consists of 18 residues. Per germline, CDR1 SGHVS and CDR2 FQNEAQ.

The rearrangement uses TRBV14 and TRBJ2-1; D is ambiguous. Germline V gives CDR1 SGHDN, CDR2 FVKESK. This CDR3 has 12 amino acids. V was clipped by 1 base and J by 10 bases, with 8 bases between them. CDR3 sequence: CASSQGYGEQFF. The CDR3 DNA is TGTGCCAGCAGCCAAGGGTACGGGGAGCAGTTCTTC. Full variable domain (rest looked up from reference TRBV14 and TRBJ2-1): EAGVTQFPSHSVIEKGQTVTLRCDPISGHDNLYWYRRVMGKEIKFLLHFVKESKQDESGMPNNRFLAERTGGTYSTLKVQPAELEDSGVYFCASSQGYGEQFFGPGTRLTVL.

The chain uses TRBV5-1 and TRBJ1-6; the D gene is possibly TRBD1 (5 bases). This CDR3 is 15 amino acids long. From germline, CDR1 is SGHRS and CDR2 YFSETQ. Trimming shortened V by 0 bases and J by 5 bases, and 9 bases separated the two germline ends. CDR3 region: CASSLVGRDNSPLHF. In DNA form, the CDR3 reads TGCGCCAGCAGCTTGGTAGGCAGGGATAATTCACCCCTCCACTTT.

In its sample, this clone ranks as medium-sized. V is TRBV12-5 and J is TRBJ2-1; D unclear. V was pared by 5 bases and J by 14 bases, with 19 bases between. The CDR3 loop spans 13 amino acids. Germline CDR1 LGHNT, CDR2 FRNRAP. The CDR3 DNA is TGTGCTAGTGGTCTCTATACCGGCAGGATGGAGTTCTTC. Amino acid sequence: CASGLYTGRMEFF.

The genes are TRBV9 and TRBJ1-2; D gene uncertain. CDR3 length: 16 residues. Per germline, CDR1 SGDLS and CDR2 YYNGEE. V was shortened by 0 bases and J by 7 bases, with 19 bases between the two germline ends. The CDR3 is CASSVATGSSISGYTF. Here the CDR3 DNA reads TGTGCCAGCAGCGTAGCTACGGGATCCAGTATTAGTGGCTACACCTTC.

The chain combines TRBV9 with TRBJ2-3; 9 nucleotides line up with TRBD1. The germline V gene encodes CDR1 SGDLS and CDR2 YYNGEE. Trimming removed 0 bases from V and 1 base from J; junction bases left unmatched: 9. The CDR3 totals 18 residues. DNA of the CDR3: TGTGCCAGCAGCGTAGATGGGACAGGGTTTTATGGCACAGATACGCAGTATTTT. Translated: CASSVDGTGFYGTDTQYF. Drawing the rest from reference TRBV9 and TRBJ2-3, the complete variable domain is DSGVTQTPKHLITATGQRVTLRCSPRSGDLSVYWYQQSLDQGLQFLIQYYNGEERAKGNILERFSAQQFPDLHSELNLSSLELGDSALYFCASSVDGTGFYGTDTQYFGPGTRLTVL.

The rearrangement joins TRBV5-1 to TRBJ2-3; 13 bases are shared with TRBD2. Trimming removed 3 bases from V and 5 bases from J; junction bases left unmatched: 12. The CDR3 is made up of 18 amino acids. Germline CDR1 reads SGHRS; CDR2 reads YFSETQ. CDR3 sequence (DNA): TGCGCCAGCAGCTGGGGCCTGACTAGCGGGGGGACCGGAGATACGCAGTATTTT. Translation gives CASSWGLTSGGTGDTQYF.

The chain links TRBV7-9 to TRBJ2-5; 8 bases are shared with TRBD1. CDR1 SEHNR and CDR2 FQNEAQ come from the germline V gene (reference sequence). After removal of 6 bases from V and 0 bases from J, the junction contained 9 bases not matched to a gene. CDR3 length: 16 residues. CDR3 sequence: CASSRDRGWYQETQYF. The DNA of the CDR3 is TGTGCCAGCAGTCGAGACAGGGGCTGGTACCAAGAGACCCAGTACTTC.

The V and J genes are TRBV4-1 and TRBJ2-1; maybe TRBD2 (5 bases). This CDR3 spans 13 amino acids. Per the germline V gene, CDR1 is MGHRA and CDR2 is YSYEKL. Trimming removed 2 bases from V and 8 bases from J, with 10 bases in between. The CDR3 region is CASSQIGGDEQFF. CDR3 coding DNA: TGCGCCAGCAGCCAAATAGGAGGAGATGAGCAGTTCTTC.

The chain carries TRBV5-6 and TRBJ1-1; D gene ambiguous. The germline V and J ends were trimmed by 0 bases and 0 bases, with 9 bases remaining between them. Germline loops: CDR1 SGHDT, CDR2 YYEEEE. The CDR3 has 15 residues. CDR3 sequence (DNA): TGTGCCAGCAGCTTGGTAGGAGGGTTGAACACTGAAGCTTTCTTT. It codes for CASSLVGGLNTEAFF.

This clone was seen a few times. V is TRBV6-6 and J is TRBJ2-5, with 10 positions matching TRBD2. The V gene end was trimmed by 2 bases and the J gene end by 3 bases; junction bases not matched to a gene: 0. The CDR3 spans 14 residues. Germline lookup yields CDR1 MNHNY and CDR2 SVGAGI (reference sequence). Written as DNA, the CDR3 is TGTGCCAGCAGTTACGGACTAGCGGAAGAGACCCAGTACTTC. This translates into CASSYGLAEETQYF.

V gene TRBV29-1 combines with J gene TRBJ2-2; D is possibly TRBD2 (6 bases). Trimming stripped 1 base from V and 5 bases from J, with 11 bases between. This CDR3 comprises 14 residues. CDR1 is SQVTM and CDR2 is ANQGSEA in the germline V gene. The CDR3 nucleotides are TGCAGCGTTGAAGCCAGGAGGGGTACCGGGGAGCTGTTTTTT. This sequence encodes CSVEARRGTGELFF.

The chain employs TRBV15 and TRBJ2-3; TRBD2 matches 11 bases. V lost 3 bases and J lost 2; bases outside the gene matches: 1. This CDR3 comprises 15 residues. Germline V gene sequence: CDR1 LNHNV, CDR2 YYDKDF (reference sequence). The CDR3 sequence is CATSSSGGATDTQYF. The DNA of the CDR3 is TGTGCCACCAGCAGTAGCGGGGGGGCCACAGATACGCAGTATTTT.

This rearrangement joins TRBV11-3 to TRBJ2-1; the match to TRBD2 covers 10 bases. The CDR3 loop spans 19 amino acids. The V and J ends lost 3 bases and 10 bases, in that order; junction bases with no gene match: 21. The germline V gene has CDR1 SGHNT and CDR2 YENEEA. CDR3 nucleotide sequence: TGTGCCAGCAGCTTGGGCCTACCGGGTAGCGGGGGGCCAGAGGAGGAGCAGTTCTTC. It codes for CASSLGLPGSGGPEEEQFF.

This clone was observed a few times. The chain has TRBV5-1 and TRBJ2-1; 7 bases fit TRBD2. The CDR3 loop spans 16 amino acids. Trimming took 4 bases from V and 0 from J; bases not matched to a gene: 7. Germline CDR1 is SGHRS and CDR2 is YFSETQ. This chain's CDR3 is CASSPGGKSSYNEQFF. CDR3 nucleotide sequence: TGCGCCAGCAGCCCGGGGGGTAAAAGCTCCTACAATGAGCAGTTCTTC.

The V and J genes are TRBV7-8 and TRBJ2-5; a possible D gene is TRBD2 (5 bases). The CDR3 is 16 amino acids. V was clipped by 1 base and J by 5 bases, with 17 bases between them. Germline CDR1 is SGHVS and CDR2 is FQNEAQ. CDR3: CASSLDSRDYGETQYF. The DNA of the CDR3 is TGTGCCAGCAGCTTAGACAGCCGCGACTATGGGGAGACCCAGTACTTC.

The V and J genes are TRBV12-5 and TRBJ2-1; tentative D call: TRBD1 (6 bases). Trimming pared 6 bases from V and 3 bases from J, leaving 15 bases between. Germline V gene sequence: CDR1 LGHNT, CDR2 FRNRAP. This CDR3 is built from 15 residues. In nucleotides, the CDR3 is TGTGCTAGTGGCCACAGGGTTAGAGGCTACAATGAGCAGTTCTTC. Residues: CASGHRVRGYNEQFF.

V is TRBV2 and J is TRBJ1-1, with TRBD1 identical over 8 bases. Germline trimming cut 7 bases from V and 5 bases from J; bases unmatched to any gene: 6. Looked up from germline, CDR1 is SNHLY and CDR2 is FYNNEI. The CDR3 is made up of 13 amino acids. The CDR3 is CASKMDRETEAFF. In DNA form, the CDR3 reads TGTGCCAGCAAAATGGACAGGGAGACTGAAGCTTTCTTT.

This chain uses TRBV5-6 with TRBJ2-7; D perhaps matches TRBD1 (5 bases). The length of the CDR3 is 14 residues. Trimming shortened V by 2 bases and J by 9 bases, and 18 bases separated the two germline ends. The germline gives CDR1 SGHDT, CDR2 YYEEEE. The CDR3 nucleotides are TGTGCCAGCAGCTTCAGCGCGCCAACTGGGGCGCAGTACTTC. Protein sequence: CASSFSAPTGAQYF.

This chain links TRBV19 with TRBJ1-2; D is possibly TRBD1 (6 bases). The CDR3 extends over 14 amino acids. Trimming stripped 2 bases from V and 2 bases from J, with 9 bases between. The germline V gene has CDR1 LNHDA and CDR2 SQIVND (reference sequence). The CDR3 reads CASSIYGQNYGYTF. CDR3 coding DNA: TGTGCCAGTAGTATATATGGACAGAACTATGGCTACACCTTC. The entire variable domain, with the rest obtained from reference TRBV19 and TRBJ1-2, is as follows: DGGITQSPKYLFRKEGQNVTLSCEQNLNHDAMYWYRQDPGQGLRLIYYSQIVNDFQKGDIAEGYSVSREKKESFPLTVTSAQKNPTAFYLCASSIYGQNYGYTFGSGTRLTVV.